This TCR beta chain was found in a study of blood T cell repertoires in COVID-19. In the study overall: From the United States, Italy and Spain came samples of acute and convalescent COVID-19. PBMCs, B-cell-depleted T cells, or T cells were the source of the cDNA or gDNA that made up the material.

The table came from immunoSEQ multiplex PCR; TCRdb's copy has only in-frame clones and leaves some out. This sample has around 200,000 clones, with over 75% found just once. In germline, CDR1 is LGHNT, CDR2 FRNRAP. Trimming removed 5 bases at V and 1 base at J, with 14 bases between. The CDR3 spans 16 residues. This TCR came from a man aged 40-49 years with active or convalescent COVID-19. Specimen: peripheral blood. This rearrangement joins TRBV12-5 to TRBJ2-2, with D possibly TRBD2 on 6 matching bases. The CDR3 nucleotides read TGTGCTAGTGGTCCCTGGGAGGCCCAGAACACCGGGGAGCTGTTTTTT. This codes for CASGPWEAQNTGELFF.